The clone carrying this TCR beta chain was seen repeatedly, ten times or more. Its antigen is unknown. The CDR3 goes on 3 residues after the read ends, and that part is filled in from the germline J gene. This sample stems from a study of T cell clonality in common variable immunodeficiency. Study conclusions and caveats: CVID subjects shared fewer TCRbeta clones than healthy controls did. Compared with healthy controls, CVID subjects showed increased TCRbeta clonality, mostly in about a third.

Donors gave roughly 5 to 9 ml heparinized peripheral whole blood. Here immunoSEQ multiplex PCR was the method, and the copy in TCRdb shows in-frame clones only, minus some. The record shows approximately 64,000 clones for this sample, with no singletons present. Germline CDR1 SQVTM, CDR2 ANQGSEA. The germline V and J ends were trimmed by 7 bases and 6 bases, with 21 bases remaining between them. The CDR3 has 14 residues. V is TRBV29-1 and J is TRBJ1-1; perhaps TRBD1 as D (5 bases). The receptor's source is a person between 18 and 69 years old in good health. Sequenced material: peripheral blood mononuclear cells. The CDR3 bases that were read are TGCAGCGCCCAGGGCCTTGGGGCAGCGCCTGAA. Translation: CSAQGLGAAPE. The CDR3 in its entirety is CSAQGLGAAPEAFF.